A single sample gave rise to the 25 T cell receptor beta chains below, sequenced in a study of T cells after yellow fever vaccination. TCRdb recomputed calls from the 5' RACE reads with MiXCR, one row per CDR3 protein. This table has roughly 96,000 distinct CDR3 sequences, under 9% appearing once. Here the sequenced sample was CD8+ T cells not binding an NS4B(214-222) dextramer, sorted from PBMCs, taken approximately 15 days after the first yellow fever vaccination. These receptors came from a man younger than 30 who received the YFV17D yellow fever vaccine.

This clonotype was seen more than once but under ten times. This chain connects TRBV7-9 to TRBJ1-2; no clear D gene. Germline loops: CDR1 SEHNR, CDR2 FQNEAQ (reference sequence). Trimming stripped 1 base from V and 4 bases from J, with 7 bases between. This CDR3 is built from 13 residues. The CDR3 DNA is TGTGCCAGCAGCTTAGGAGGGTTCTATGGCTACACCTTC. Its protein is CASSLGGFYGYTF.

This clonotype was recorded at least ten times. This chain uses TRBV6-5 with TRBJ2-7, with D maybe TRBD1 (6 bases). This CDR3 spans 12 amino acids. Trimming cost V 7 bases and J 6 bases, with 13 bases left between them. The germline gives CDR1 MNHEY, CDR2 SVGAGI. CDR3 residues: CASKNRVGEQYV. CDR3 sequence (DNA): TGTGCCAGCAAAAACAGGGTGGGCGAGCAGTACGTC.

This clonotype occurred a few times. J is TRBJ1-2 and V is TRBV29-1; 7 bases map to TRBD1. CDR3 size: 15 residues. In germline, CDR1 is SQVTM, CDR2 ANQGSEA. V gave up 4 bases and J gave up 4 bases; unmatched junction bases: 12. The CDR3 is CSVVQPGQITYGYTF. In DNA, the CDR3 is TGCAGCGTTGTCCAACCGGGACAGATTACCTATGGCTACACCTTC.

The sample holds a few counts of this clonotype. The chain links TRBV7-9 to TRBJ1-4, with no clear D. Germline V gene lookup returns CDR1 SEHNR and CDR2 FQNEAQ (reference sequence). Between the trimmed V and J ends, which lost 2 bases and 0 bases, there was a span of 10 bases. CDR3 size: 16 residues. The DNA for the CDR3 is TGTGCCAGCAGCTTAAAGAGGGTTGCAACTAATGAAAAACTGTTTTTT. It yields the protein CASSLKRVATNEKLFF.

The CDR3 here is CASSPQRTYEQYV. As DNA, the CDR3 is TGTGCCAGCAGTCCCCAAAGAACCTACGAGCAGTACGTC. The chain joins TRBV6-2 or TRBV6-3 to TRBJ2-7; D gene unclear. CDR1 MNHEY and CDR2 SVGEGT come from the germline V gene. The CDR3 is made up of 13 amino acids. V was shortened by 5 bases and J by 2 bases, with 10 bases between the two germline ends.

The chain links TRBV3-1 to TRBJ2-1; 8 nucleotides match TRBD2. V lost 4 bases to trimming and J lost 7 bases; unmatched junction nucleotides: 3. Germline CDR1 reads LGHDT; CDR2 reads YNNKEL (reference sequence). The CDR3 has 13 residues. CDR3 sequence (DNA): TGTGCCAGCAGCCCGGGGGGGGGAAATGAGCAGTTCTTC. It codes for CASSPGGGNEQFF.

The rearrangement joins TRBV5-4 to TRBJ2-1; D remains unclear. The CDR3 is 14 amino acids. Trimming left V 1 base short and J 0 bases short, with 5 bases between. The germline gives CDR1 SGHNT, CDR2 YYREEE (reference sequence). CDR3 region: CASSLYSSYNEQFF. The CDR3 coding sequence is TGTGCCAGCAGCTTGTACAGCTCCTACAATGAGCAGTTCTTC.

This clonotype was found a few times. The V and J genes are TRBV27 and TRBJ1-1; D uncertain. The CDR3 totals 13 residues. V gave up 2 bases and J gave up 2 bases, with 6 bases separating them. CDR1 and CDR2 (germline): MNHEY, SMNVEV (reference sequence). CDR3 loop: CASSLKVNTEAFF. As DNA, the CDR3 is TGTGCCAGCAGTTTAAAGGTTAACACTGAAGCTTTCTTT.

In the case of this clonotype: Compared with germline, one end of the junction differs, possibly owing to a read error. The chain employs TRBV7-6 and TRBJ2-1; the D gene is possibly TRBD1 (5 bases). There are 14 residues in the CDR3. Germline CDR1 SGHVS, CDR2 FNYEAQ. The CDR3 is CTSSLFTGLSEQFF. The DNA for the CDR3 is TGTACCAGCAGCTTATTTACAGGATTGAGTGAGCAGTTCTTC.

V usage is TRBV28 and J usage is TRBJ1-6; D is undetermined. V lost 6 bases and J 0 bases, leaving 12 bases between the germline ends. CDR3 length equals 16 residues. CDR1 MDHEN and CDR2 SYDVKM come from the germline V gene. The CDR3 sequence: CASSPYPLSYNSPLHF. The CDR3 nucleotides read TGTGCCAGCAGCCCGTACCCGCTCTCCTATAATTCACCCCTCCACTTT.

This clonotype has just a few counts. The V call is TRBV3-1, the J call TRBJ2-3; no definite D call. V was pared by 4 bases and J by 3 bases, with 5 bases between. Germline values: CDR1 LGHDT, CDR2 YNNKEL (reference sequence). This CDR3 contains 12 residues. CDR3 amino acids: CASSLETDTQYF. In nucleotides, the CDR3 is TGTGCCAGCAGCCTAGAAACAGATACGCAGTATTTT.

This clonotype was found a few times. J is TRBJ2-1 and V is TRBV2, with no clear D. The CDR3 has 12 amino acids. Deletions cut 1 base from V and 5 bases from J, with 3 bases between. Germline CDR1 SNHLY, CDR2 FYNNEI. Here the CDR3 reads CASSEGHNEQFF. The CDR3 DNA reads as TGTGCCAGCAGTGAAGGGCACAATGAGCAGTTCTTC.

The CDR3 spells CASRRLAGGPETQYF. The CDR3 nucleotides are TGTGCCAGCAGGCGACTAGCGGGGGGACCAGAGACCCAGTACTTC. V is TRBV7-8 and J is TRBJ2-5, with 13 bases aligning to TRBD2. This CDR3 comprises 15 residues. V was clipped by 6 bases and J by 4 bases; unmatched bases: 5. Germline V CDR1 and CDR2: SGHVS, FQNEAQ.

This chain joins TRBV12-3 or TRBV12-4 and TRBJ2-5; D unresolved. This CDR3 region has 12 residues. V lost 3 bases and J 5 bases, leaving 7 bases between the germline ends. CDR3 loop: CASSLEQETQYF. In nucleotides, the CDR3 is TGTGCCAGCAGTTTGGAGCAGGAGACCCAGTACTTC.

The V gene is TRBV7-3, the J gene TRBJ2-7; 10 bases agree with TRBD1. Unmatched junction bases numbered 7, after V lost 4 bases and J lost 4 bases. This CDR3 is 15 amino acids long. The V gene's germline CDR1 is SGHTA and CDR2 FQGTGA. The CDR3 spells CASSSSGTGVYEQYF. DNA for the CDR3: TGTGCCAGCAGCTCCTCCGGGACAGGGGTTTACGAGCAGTACTTC.

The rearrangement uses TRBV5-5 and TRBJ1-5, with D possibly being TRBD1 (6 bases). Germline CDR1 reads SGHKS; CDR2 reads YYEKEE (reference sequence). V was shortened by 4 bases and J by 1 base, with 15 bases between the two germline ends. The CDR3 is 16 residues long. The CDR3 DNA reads TGTGCCAGCAGCCCGAACAGGGTTGCGAGCAATCAGCCCCAGCATTTT. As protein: CASSPNRVASNQPQHF.

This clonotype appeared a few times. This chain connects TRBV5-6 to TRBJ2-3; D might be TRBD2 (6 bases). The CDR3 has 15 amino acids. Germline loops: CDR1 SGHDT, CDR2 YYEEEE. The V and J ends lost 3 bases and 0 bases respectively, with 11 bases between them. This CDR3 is CASSSPGLSTDTQYF. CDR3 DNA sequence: TGTGCCAGCAGCTCACCGGGACTCAGCACAGATACGCAGTATTTT.

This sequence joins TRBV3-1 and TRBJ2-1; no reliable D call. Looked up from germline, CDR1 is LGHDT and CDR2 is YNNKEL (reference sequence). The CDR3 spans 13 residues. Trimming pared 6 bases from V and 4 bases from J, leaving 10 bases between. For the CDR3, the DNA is TGTGCCAGCAGGCTGGAGCTATACAATGAGCAGTTCTTC. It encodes CASRLELYNEQFF.

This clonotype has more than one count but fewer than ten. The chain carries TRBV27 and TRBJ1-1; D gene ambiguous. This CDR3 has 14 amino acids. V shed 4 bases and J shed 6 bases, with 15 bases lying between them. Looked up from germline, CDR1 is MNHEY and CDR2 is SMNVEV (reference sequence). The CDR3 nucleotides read TGTGCCAGCAGTTACGACACCCCAGGAGCTGAAGCTTTCTTT. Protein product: CASSYDTPGAEAFF.

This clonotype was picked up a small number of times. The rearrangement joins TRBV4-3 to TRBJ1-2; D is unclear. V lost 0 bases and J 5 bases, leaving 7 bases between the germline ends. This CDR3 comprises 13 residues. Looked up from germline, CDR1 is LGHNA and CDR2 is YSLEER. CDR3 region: CASSQDPGYGYTF. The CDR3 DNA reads TGCGCCAGCAGCCAAGATCCGGGATATGGCTACACCTTC.

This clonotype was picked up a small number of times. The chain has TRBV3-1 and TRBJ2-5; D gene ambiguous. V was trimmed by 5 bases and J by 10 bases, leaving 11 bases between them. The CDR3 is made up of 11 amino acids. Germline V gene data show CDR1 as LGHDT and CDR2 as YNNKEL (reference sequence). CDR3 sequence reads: CASSWATDQYF. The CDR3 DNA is TGTGCCAGCAGCTGGGCAACAGACCAGTACTTC.

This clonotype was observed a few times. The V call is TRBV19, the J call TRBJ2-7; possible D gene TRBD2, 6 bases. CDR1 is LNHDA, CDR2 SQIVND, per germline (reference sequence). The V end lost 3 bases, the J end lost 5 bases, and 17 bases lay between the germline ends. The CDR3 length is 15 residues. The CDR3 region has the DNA TGTGCCAGTAGTATGACTAGGACGGCGCTCAACGAGCAGTACGTC. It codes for CASSMTRTALNEQYV.

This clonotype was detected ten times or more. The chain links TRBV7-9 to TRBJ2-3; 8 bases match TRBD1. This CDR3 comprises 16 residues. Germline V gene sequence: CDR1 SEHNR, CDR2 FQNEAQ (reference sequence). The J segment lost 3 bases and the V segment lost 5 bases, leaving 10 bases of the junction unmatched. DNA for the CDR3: TGTGCCAGCAGCATGACAGGGGAAATTTGGACAGATACGCAGTATTTT. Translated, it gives CASSMTGEIWTDTQYF.

The CDR3 reads CASSLGQGSYYEQYV. The CDR3 bases are TGTGCCAGCAGCTTAGGTCAGGGCTCTTACTACGAGCAGTACGTC. This chain uses TRBV7-2 with TRBJ2-7, with D possibly being TRBD1 (5 bases). Trimming cost V 1 base and J 3 bases, with 13 bases left between them. CDR1 is SGHTA and CDR2 is FQGNSA in the germline V gene. CDR3 size: 15 residues.

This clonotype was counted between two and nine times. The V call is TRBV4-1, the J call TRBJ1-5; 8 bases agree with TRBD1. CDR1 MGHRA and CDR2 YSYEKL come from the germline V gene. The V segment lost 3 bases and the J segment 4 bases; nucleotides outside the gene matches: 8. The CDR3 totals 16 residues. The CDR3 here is CASSHETGAPNQPQHF. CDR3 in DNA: TGCGCCAGCAGCCACGAGACAGGGGCACCAAATCAGCCCCAGCATTTT.